This T cell receptor beta chain is drawn from a study of sequential checkpoint blockade in melanoma. Across the study: First-line arms were nivolumab then ipilimumab, or the reverse, randomized 1:1. Maintenance nivolumab came after either treatment sequence.

The CDR3 consists of 14 residues. V was pared by 0 bases and J by 6 bases, with 7 bases between. Germline V gene data show CDR1 as SGDLS and CDR2 as YYNGEE. As for treatment: randomized to nivolumab then ipilimumab (arm A) or the reverse (arm B). Patients had received no earlier DNA-damaging chemotherapy. Sorted cells were live CD3+CD8+, lacking CD19 and CD56, from PBMCs. TCRdb's table, derived via immunoSEQ multiplex PCR, lists solely in-frame clones and lacks some. Counted here are around 21,000 clones, about four fifths occurring once; the ten biggest clones make up around a tenth. The chain combines TRBV9 with TRBJ1-6; D is unresolved. The receptor comes from a human donor with melanoma. The material sequenced was CD8+ T cells sorted from blood (inferred from file names), taken from a patient given nivolumab and ipilimumab in sequence. CDR3 region: CASSVVAINSPLHF. CDR3 DNA: TGTGCCAGCAGCGTAGTTGCGATTAATTCACCCCTCCACTTT.